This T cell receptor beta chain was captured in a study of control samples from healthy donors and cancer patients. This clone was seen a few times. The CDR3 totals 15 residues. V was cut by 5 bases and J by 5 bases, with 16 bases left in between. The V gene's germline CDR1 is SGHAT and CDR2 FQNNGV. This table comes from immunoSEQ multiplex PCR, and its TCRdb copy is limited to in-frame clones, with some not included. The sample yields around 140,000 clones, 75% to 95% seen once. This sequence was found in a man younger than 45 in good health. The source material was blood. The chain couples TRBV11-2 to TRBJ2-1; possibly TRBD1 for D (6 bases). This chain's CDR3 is CASSMGLGTHNEQFF. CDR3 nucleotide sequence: TGTGCCAGCAGCATGGGGTTGGGGACACACAATGAGCAGTTCTTC.